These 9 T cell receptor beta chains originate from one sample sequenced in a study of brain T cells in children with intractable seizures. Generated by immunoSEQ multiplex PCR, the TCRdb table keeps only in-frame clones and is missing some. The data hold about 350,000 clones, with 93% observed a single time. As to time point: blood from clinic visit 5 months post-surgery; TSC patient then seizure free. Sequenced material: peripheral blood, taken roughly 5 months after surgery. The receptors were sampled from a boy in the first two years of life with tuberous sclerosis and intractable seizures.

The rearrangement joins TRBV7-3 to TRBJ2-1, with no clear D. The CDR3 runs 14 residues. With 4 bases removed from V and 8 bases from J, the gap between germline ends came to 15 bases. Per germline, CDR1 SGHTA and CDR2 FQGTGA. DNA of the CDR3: TGTGCCAGCAGCTCCGCCGTGGACCCCCATGAGCAGTTCTTC. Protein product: CASSSAVDPHEQFF.

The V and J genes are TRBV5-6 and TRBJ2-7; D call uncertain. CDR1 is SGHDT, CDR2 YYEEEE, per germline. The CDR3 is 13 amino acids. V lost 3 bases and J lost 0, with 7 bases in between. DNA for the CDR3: TGTGCCAGCAGCTACGGGTCCTCCTACGAGCAGTACTTC. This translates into CASSYGSSYEQYF.

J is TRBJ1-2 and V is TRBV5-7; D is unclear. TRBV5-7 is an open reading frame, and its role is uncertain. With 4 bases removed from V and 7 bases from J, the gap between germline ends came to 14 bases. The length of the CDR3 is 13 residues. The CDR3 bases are TGTGCCAGCAGCCCGGGAGGACCCGGTGGCTACACCTTC. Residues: CASSPGGPGGYTF.

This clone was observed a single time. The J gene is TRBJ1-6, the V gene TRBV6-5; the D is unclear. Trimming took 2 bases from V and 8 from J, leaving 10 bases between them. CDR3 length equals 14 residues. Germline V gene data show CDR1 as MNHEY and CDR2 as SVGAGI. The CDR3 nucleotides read TGTGCCAGCAGTTACAGGGCTCCGGATTCACCCCTCCACTTT. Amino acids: CASSYRAPDSPLHF.

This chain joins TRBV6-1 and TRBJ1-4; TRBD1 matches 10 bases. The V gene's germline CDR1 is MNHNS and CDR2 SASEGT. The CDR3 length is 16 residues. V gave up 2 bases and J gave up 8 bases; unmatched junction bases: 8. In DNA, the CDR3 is TGTGCCAGCAGTGAATATTCGGGACAGGGGCGAGAAAAACTGTTTTTT. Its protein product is CASSEYSGQGREKLFF.

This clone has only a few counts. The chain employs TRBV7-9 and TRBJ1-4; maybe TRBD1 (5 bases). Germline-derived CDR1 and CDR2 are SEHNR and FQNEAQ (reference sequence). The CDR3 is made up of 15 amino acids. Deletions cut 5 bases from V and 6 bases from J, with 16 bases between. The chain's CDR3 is CASSPPDTGDEKLFF. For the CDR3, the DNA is TGTGCCAGCAGCCCACCGGACACAGGTGATGAAAAACTGTTTTTT.

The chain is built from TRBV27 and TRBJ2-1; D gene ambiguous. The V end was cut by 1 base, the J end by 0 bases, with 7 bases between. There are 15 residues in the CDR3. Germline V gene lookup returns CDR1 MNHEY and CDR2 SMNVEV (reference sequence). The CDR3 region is CASSLYASSYNEQFF. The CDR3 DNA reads TGTGCCAGCAGTTTATACGCGAGCTCCTACAATGAGCAGTTCTTC.

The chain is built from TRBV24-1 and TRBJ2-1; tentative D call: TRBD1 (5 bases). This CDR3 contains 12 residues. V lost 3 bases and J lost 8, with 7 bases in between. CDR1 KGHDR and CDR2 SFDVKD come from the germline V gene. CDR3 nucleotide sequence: TGTGCCACCAGTGATCAGGGCGATGAGCAGTTCTTC. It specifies CATSDQGDEQFF.

CDR3 DNA sequence: TGTGCCAGCAGCTCCGGAGGACGGGAGAGCTCTGGGGCCAACGTCCTGACTTTC. Encoded protein: CASSSGGRESSGANVLTF. The chain combines TRBV7-6 with TRBJ2-6; perhaps TRBD2 as D (6 bases). V gave up 4 bases and J gave up 0 bases, with 16 bases separating them. Germline V CDR1 and CDR2: SGHVS, FNYEAQ. This CDR3 contains 18 residues.